Shown below are 2 T cell receptor beta chains from a single sample sequenced in a study of T cells in Graves' hyperthyroidism and ophthalmopathy. Researchers amplified the TCR beta CDR3 regions from RNA transcripts. HTBI primers were the set used in a first-round RT-PCR of the TCR CDR3. TCRdb called the multiplex PCR reads again in MiXCR, with one record for every CDR3 protein. The table includes about 530,000 distinct CDR3 sequences, more than 15% detected once. Specimen: blood. Receptors originate from a young woman with Graves' ophthalmopathy.

This clonotype was picked up many times. The CDR3 spells CSADPGGGQPQHF. In DNA, the CDR3 is TGCAGTGCAGACCCAGGGGGAGGGCAGCCCCAGCATTTT. This chain joins TRBV20-1 and TRBJ1-5, with 7 bases identical to TRBD1. Germline V CDR1 and CDR2: DFQATT, SNEGSKA (reference sequence). The CDR3 has 13 residues. The V and J ends lost 6 bases and 7 bases, in that order; junction bases with no gene match: 9.

The sample holds many counts of this clonotype. The chain links TRBV7-2 to TRBJ2-7; D gene unclear. CDR1 SGHTA and CDR2 FQGNSA come from the germline V gene. The CDR3 runs 14 residues. V lost 5 bases to trimming and J lost 0 bases, with 11 bases between them. The CDR3 DNA follows: TGTGCCAGCAGCCCGTGGCCTACCTCCTACGAGCAGTACTTC. Its translation: CASSPWPTSYEQYF.